The entry below gives a single T cell receptor (beta chain) sequence along with its context. Its target is unknown. Negative isolation yielded CD8+ and CD4+ T cells; FACS enriched TEMRA cells. The sample is drawn from a study of CD8 T cells in Susac syndrome. Study conclusions and caveats: Acknowledgment was made by the study that its TCR sequencing and HLA analysis involved a relatively small number of individuals.

The CDR3 extends over 20 amino acids. V was clipped by 4 bases and J by 4 bases; unmatched bases: 19. CDR1 is SGHAT, CDR2 FQNNGV, per germline. RNA totalling roughly 0.45 to 1 ug underwent reverse transcription with random hexamers. MiXCR, run by TCRdb on the immunoSEQ multiplex PCR reads, gives a single entry per CDR3 protein. Counted here are around 140,000 distinct CDR3 sequences, roughly 80% occurring once; the ten biggest clones make up 0.45% to 0.65%. The origin of this receptor is a human donor with multiple sclerosis. This chain uses TRBV11-2 with TRBJ2-7, with TRBD2 identical over 13 bases. Input material: CD8+ T cells from PBMCs. The CDR3, as DNA: TGTGCCAGCAGCTCTACTACAGGACTAGCGGGGGAGCGATACCTTTACGAGCAGTACTTC. Its protein product is CASSSTTGLAGERYLYEQYF.